This T cell receptor (beta chain) was captured by sequencing in a study of T cells in pancreatic ductal adenocarcinoma (dated by TCRdb to 2015 to 2018). Context from the whole study: Seeking insight into the adaptive T-cell response that arises naturally, the researchers examined how many CD8+ T cells infiltrated tumors of resected pancreatic ductal adenocarcinoma, where they sat, and what features they had, alongside the same properties of suppressive cells. Overall study results and their limits: Comparisons of clonality between tumor and blood may be biased toward lower diversity because tumors are enriched in CD45RO+ effector T cells rather than naive T cells. Compared with tumor samples, blood samples had more total productive templates and 7.5 to 9.5-fold more unique clonotypes. Since most people with pancreatic cancer show up with disease that cannot be operated on, the resected cohort was biased toward the minority who had early-stage disease. No significant difference in T-cell clonality was found between tumor and blood, with mean clonality of approximately 0.11 in tumors and less than 0.08 in blood.

Notes on this clone: It has no known antigen specificity. Qualities for individual bases were not recorded, and no much larger clone is one base off.

Pancreatic ductal adenocarcinoma patients who had undergone surgery without neoadjuvant therapy were selected. Peripheral blood was collected in heparin tubes, and PBMCs were then isolated from the blood with a histopaque density gradient and cryopreserved in about 10% DMSO. Genomic DNA was extracted from roughly seven PBMC and under 10 flash-frozen tumor specimens using the DNeasy Blood and Tissue Kit with Proteinase K and RNase treatment. TCR beta CDR3 regions were amplified from genomic DNA using the immunoSEQ hsTCRB kit. High-throughput TRB CDR3 sequencing was performed on an Illumina HiSeq system. Processing in the source paper ran as follows. The immunoSEQ software was used to analyze the sequencing reads, and any nonproductive sequences containing premature stops or frame-shifts were left out. Clonality of the repertoire was calculated as one minus the Shannon entropy normalized by log2 of the number of unique productive sequences. TCRdb carries this immuneACCESS record with in-frame sequences only. Its versions omit some clonotypes, under half of them owing to an unresolved V gene in the studies checked, with the rest unexplained. V, J and clone size derive from that table, while D and trimming were established from the DNA sequence. Here the sample has 15,000 to 20,000 clones; around nine tenths occur a single time. The top ten clones comprise 0.75% to 1% of the sample.

Its CDR3 holds 14 amino acids, cysteine through phenylalanine. This entry keeps only the CDR3 DNA: 42 bases, framed from base 1. Trimming at the junction amounts to 7 bases on V and 0 bases on J, and the germline ends lie 12 bases apart. From the germline V gene, CDR1 is SQVTM and CDR2 is ANQGSEA. What was sequenced was PBMCs. The clonotype was recovered from a human donor with pancreatic ductal adenocarcinoma. The rearranged chain carries TRBV29-1 and TRBJ2-2, and the D gene may be TRBD1, 5 bases matching. The encoded CDR3 is CSAPTETNTGELFF. The DNA is as follows: TGCAGCGCTCCGACAGAGACGAACACCGGGGAGCTGTTTTTT.